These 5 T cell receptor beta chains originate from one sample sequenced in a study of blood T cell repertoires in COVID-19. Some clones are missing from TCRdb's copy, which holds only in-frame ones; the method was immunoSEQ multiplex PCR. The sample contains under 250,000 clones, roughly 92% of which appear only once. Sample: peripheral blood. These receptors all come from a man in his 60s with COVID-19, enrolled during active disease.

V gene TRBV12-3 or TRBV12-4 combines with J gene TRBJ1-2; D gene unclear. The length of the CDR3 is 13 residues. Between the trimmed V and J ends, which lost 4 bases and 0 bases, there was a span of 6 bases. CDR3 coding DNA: TGTGCCAGCAGTTACGGGGCTAACTATGGCTACACCTTC. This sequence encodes CASSYGANYGYTF.

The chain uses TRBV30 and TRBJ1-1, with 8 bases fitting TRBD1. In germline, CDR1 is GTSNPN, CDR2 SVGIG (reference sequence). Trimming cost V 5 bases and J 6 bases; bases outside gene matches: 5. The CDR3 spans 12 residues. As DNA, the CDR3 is TGTGCCTGGGGACAGGGTGGCCCTGAAGCTTTCTTT. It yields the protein CAWGQGGPEAFF.

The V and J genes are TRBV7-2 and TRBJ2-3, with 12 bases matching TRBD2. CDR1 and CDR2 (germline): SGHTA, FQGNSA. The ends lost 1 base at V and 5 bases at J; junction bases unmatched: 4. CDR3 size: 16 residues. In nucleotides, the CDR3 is TGTGCCAGCAGCTTAGGACTAGCGGGAGCCGAAGATACGCAGTATTTT. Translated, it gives CASSLGLAGAEDTQYF. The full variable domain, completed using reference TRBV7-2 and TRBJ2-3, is GAGVSQSPSNKVTEKGKDVELRCDPISGHTALYWYRQSLGQGLEFLIYFQGNSAPDKSGLPSDRFSAERTGGSVSTLTIQRTQQEDSAVYLCASSLGLAGAEDTQYFGPGTRLTVL.

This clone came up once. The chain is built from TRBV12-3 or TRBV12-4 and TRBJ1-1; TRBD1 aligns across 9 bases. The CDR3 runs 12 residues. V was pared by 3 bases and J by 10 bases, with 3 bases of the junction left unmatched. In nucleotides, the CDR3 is TGTGCCAGCAGTTTGGGACAGGGATTAGCTTTCTTT. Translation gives CASSLGQGLAFF.

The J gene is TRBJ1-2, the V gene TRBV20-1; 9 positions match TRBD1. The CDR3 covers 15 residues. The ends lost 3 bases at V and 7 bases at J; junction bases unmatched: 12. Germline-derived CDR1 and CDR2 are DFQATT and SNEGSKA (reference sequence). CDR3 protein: CSASRPGQGTAGYTF. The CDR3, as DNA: TGCAGTGCTAGTCGTCCGGGACAGGGAACGGCTGGCTACACCTTC.